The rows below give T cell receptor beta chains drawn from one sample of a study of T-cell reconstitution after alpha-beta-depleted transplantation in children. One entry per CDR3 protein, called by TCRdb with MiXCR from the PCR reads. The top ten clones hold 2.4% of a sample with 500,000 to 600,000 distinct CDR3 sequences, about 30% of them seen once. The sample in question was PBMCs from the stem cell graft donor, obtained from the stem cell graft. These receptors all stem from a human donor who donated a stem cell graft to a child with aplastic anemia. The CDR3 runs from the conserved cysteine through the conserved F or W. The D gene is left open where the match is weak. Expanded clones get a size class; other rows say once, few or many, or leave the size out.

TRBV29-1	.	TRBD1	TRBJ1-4	TGCAGCGCGGGACAGGGGGAGGGTGAAAAACTGTTTTTT	CSAGQGEGEKLFF
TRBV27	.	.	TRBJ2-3	TGTGCCAGCAGTTCCAACTACCCCACAGATACGCAGTATTTT	CASSSNYPTDTQYF
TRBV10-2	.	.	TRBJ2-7	TGCGCCAGCATAGTCACCGGCAGGGGAAGCGAGCAGTACTTC	CASIVTGRGSEQYF
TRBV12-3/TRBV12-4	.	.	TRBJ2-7	TGTGCCAGCAGTTTTAGACAGGGACTCTACGAGCAGTACTTC	CASSFRQGLYEQYF
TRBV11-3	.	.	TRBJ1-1	TGTGCCAGCAGCCTCCGAGGAAGCGATGAAGCTTTCTTT	CASSLRGSDEAFF
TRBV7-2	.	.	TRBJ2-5	TGTGCCAGCAGCTTTAACGGCAGGAGGGAGACCCAGTACTTC	CASSFNGRRETQYF
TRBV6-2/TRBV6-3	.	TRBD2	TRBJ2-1	TGTGCCAGCACATACCGACTAGCGGGAAACTACAATGAGCAGTTCTTC	CASTYRLAGNYNEQFF
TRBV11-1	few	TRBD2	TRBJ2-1	TGTGCCAGCAGCGGACAGTTACTCAGCGGGAGCTCCTACAATGAGCAGTTCTTC	CASSGQLLSGSSYNEQFF
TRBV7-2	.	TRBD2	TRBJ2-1	TGTGCCAGCAGCCCAGGACTAGCGGGAGGCATTGAGCAGTTCTTC	CASSPGLAGGIEQFF
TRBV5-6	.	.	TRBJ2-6	TGTGCCAGCAGCTTGGCTCGAGCGTACTCTGGAGCCAACGTCCTGACTTTC	CASSLARAYSGANVLTF
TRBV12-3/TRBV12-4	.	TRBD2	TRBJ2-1	TGTGCCAGCCTTTTGGTCAGCGGGAGAATTGGGGAGCAGTTCTTC	CASLLVSGRIGEQFF
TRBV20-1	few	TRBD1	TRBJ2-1	TGCAGTGGAACGTCGCCGGGACAGGGGTTAAATGAGCAGTTCTTC	CSGTSPGQGLNEQFF
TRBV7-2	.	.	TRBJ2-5	TGTGCCAGCAGCTTAAGGGCTAAAGTGCTCCCCCAAGAGACCCAGTACTTC	CASSLRAKVLPQETQYF
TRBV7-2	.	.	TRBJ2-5	TGTGCCAGCAGCTTATATTTGAAGGTTGCGGAGACCCAGTACTTC	CASSLYLKVAETQYF
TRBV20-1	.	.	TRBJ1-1	TGCAGTGCTAGAGCCAGGGGAAGAGCTGAAGCTTTCTTT	CSARARGRAEAFF
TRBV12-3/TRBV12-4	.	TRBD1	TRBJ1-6	TGTGCCAGCTTGGGACAGGCGATCCCTAATTCACCCCTCCACTTT	CASLGQAIPNSPLHF
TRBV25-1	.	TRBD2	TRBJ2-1	TGTGCCAGCAGTGCCAGCGGGAGGTACTCCTACAATGAGCAGTTCTTC	CASSASGRYSYNEQFF